Shown below are 27 T cell receptor beta chains from a single sample sequenced in a study of PD-1 blockade in classical Hodgkin lymphoma. The protocol was immunoSEQ multiplex PCR, while the TCRdb copy is restricted to in-frame clones and leaves out a portion. The data contain about 27,000 clones, approximately 72% of them singletons. Each patient experienced a relapse that followed autologous stem cell transplantation, and brentuximab vedotin exposure varied. The sequencing used peripheral blood mononuclear cells (PBMCs), collected before the second cycle of nivolumab. These receptors originate from a human donor with classical Hodgkin lymphoma.

The chain links TRBV7-8 to TRBJ2-3; D ambiguous. CDR3 length equals 12 residues. Trimming took off 7 bases at V and 5 bases at J, with 10 bases between the two ends. Germline values: CDR1 SGHVS, CDR2 FQNEAQ. The CDR3: CASMPPGDTQYF. CDR3 coding DNA: TGTGCCAGCATGCCTCCCGGAGATACGCAGTATTTT. Drawing the rest from reference TRBV7-8 and TRBJ2-3, the complete variable domain is GAGVSQSPRYKVAKRGQDVALRCDPISGHVSLFWYQQALGQGPEFLTYFQNEAQLDKSGLPSDRFFAERPEGSVSTLKIQRTQQEDSAVYLCASMPPGDTQYFGPGTRLTVL.

The V gene is TRBV15, the J gene TRBJ1-5; 8 bases agree with TRBD1. The CDR3 runs to 16 residues. Per the germline V gene, CDR1 is LNHNV and CDR2 is YYDKDF (reference sequence). Trimming removed 5 bases from V and 3 bases from J; junction bases left unmatched: 9. As DNA, the CDR3 is TGTGCCACCAGCCGGGAGACAGGGGTTATCAATCAGCCCCAGCATTTT. It specifies CATSRETGVINQPQHF. The full variable domain, rest sourced from reference TRBV15 and TRBJ1-5, is DAMVIQNPRYQVTQFGKPVTLSCSQTLNHNVMYWYQQKSSQAPKLLFHYYDKDFNNEADTPDNFQSRRPNTSFCFLDIRSPGLGDTAMYLCATSRETGVINQPQHFGDGTRLSIL.

This chain connects TRBV5-1 to TRBJ1-5, with TRBD1 matching 7 bases. V lost 0 bases to trimming and J lost 6 bases; unmatched junction nucleotides: 12. From germline, CDR1 is SGHRS and CDR2 YFSETQ. The CDR3 is 17 residues long. The CDR3 region has the DNA TGCGCCAGCAGCTTGGGACCTTGGGACAGAATTAGTCAGCCCCAGCATTTT. Protein product: CASSLGPWDRISQPQHF.

V usage is TRBV2 and J usage is TRBJ1-2; D is uncertain. CDR1 and CDR2 (germline): SNHLY, FYNNEI. This CDR3 has 12 residues. V was clipped by 1 base and J by 4 bases, with 4 bases between them. The CDR3 reads CASSEVGYGYTF. CDR3 in DNA: TGTGCCAGCAGTGAAGTTGGCTATGGCTACACCTTC.

The chain couples TRBV9 to TRBJ2-1, with D possibly being TRBD2 (5 bases). Germline V gives CDR1 SGDLS, CDR2 YYNGEE. Trimming pared 7 bases from V and 8 bases from J, leaving 13 bases between. The CDR3 runs to 12 residues. CDR3 sequence (DNA): TGTGCCAGCTCCCCGGACTCGGATGAGCAGTTCTTC. Translated: CASSPDSDEQFF.

The rearrangement uses TRBV7-2 and TRBJ1-4; D is possibly TRBD1 (6 bases). V lost 7 bases and J lost 6, with 18 bases in between. Germline V lookup: CDR1 SGHTA, CDR2 FQGNSA. This CDR3 spans 15 amino acids. CDR3 protein: CASTADRQNHEKLFF. DNA of the CDR3: TGTGCCAGCACCGCCGACAGGCAAAACCATGAAAAACTGTTTTTT.

This chain connects TRBV11-2 to TRBJ1-4; D ambiguous. CDR3 size: 15 residues. With 0 bases removed from V and 8 bases from J, the gap between germline ends came to 13 bases. Germline loops: CDR1 SGHAT, CDR2 FQNNGV. CDR3 residues: CASSLEYSSREKLFF. As DNA, the CDR3 is TGTGCCAGCAGCTTAGAGTACAGCAGCCGGGAAAAACTGTTTTTT.

This chain joins TRBV5-5 and TRBJ2-1; tentative D call: TRBD2 (6 bases). Germline CDR1 reads SGHKS; CDR2 reads YYEKEE (reference sequence). CDR3 length equals 13 residues. The ends were cut back, 0 bases at V and 7 bases at J, with 8 bases in the middle. CDR3 protein: CASSLDRGNEQFF. The DNA of the CDR3 is TGTGCCAGCAGCTTGGACCGGGGGAATGAGCAGTTCTTC.

J is TRBJ1-2 and V is TRBV7-9, with D tentatively TRBD1 (5 bases). Germline lookup yields CDR1 SEHNR and CDR2 FQNEAQ (reference sequence). Trimming shortened V by 5 bases and J by 6 bases, and 10 bases separated the two germline ends. This CDR3 contains 12 residues. Here the CDR3 DNA reads TGTGCCAGCAGCGGGGACGAGGATGGCTACACCTTC. This encodes CASSGDEDGYTF.

This sequence joins TRBV7-9 and TRBJ1-1; 10 positions match TRBD1. CDR3 size: 15 residues. Germline V gene lookup returns CDR1 SEHNR and CDR2 FQNEAQ (reference sequence). J gave up 4 bases and V 3 bases, and 5 bases lay outside the gene matches. In DNA, the CDR3 is TGTGCCAGCAGCTTTTTGACAGGGGGCGGCACTGAAGCTTTCTTT. Its protein is CASSFLTGGGTEAFF.

The chain recombines TRBV7-9 with TRBJ1-5; D not resolved. This CDR3 is 12 amino acids long. V dropped 2 bases and J dropped 11 bases, with 10 bases sitting between them. Per germline, CDR1 SEHNR and CDR2 FQNEAQ (reference sequence). CDR3 region: CASSLTQPSQHF. Here the CDR3 DNA reads TGTGCCAGCAGCTTAACCCAACCGTCCCAGCATTTT.

The chain carries TRBV5-1 and TRBJ1-2; 9 bases match TRBD1. The CDR3 has 15 residues. Germline V gene sequence: CDR1 SGHRS, CDR2 YFSETQ. Germline trimming cut 4 bases from V and 4 bases from J; bases unmatched to any gene: 8. DNA of the CDR3: TGCGCCAGCAGCCCTCATACAGGGGGCAGCTATGGCTACACCTTC. Its protein is CASSPHTGGSYGYTF.

This clone was observed a handful of times. The chain has TRBV7-8 and TRBJ2-1; D might be TRBD1 (6 bases). Germline V CDR1 and CDR2: SGHVS, FQNEAQ. Between the trimmed V and J ends, which lost 3 bases and 0 bases, there was a span of 12 bases. This CDR3 spans 16 amino acids. In DNA form, the CDR3 reads TGTGCCAGCAGCTTTTTCGGACAGTTCTCCTACAATGAGCAGTTCTTC. This codes for CASSFFGQFSYNEQFF.

The chain employs TRBV7-8 and TRBJ2-2; 8 positions agree with TRBD1. The J segment lost 7 bases and the V segment lost 3 bases, leaving 4 bases of the junction unmatched. The CDR3 covers 14 residues. In germline, CDR1 is SGHVS, CDR2 FQNEAQ. In nucleotides, the CDR3 is TGTGCCAGCAGCTTGATACAGGGGGGCGGGGAGCTGTTTTTT. This sequence encodes CASSLIQGGGELFF.

The gene calls are TRBV28 and TRBJ1-6; D remains unclear. The germline V gene has CDR1 MDHEN and CDR2 SYDVKM. Trimming left V 2 bases short and J 7 bases short, with 3 bases between. The CDR3 covers 12 residues. CDR3 protein: CASSLGNSPLHF. CDR3 DNA: TGTGCCAGCAGTTTAGGGAATTCACCCCTCCACTTT.

CDR3 DNA: TGTGCCAGCAGCTTAGTAGGGGACGACGGGGTCGACGGCTACACCTTC. Translated, it gives CASSLVGDDGVDGYTF. The chain combines TRBV7-6 with TRBJ1-2; tentative D call: TRBD1 (5 bases). Germline-derived CDR1 and CDR2 are SGHVS and FNYEAQ. Trimming removed 1 base from V and 8 bases from J, with 20 bases in between. The length of the CDR3 is 16 residues. Supplemented by reference TRBV7-6 and TRBJ1-2, the full variable domain reads GAGVSQSPRYKVTKRGQDVALRCDPISGHVSLYWYRQALGQGPEFLTYFNYEAQQDKSGLPNDRFSAERPEGSISTLTIQRTEQRDSAMYRCASSLVGDDGVDGYTFGSGTRLTVV.

The chain combines TRBV5-1 with TRBJ2-7; D is possibly TRBD1 or TRBD2 (5 bases each). The CDR3 has 15 residues. The ends were cut back, 0 bases at V and 1 base at J, with 11 bases in the middle. Germline lookup yields CDR1 SGHRS and CDR2 YFSETQ. The CDR3 spells CASSLEAGASYEQYF. CDR3 nucleotide sequence: TGCGCCAGCAGCTTGGAGGCCGGGGCTTCCTACGAGCAGTACTTC.

In this sample, this clone turned up a few times. J is TRBJ2-2 and V is TRBV5-8; D tentatively reads TRBD1 or TRBD2 (7 bases each). Germline V lookup: CDR1 SGHTS, CDR2 YDEGEE. Trimming left V 2 bases short and J 7 bases short, with 15 bases between. CDR3 length: 15 residues. In DNA, the CDR3 is TGTGCCAGCAGCTTATGGGGACAGCGGGACGGGGAGCTGTTTTTT. This sequence encodes CASSLWGQRDGELFF.

The chain carries TRBV2 and TRBJ1-3, with D unresolved. This CDR3 is built from 12 residues. Germline V CDR1 and CDR2: SNHLY, FYNNEI. Trimming stripped 8 bases from V and 5 bases from J, with 10 bases between. The CDR3 sequence is CASRARRNTIYF. Here the CDR3 DNA reads TGTGCCAGCCGGGCCCGGCGAAACACCATATATTTT.

This clone was found a few times. Here the CDR3 reads CASSYGTRAGRRYF. The CDR3 nucleotides are TGTGCCAGCAGTTACGGTACTCGGGCGGGACGGCGGTACTTC. The chain has TRBV6-5 and TRBJ2-7, with a possible D match to TRBD2 (6 bases). The germline V gene encodes CDR1 MNHEY and CDR2 SVGAGI. V lost 2 bases and J lost 12, with 20 bases in between. The CDR3 consists of 14 residues.

V gene TRBV10-3 combines with J gene TRBJ2-1; 7 bases align to TRBD2. Per germline, CDR1 ENHRY and CDR2 SYGVKD. The CDR3 has 15 residues. After removal of 6 bases from V and 4 bases from J, the junction contained 9 bases not matched to a gene. CDR3 sequence: CAISASAGYYNEQFF. CDR3 in DNA: TGTGCCATCAGCGCCTCAGCGGGGTATTACAATGAGCAGTTCTTC.

This clone was recorded a few times. The V and J genes are TRBV5-1 and TRBJ2-1; 8 positions match TRBD1. Germline trimming cut 0 bases from V and 2 bases from J; bases unmatched to any gene: 1. Germline V gene data show CDR1 as SGHRS and CDR2 as YFSETQ. The CDR3 sequence is 15 residues long. The CDR3, as DNA: TGCGCCAGCAGCTTGGCACAGGGGGCCTACAATGAGCAGTTCTTC. Translated, it gives CASSLAQGAYNEQFF.

The CDR3 nucleotides are TGTGCCAGCAGTCTCATAAGGGGTGGGAAAGAGACCCAGTACTTC. Translated: CASSLIRGGKETQYF. This chain connects TRBV6-5 to TRBJ2-5; D might be TRBD1 (5 bases). This CDR3 is 15 amino acids long. CDR1 and CDR2 from the germline V gene are MNHEY and SVGAGI. Trimming took 5 bases from V and 3 from J, leaving 16 bases between them.

The rearrangement links TRBV4-3 to TRBJ1-2, with D possibly being TRBD1 (6 bases). Trimming shortened V by 8 bases and J by 6 bases, and 19 bases separated the two germline ends. Germline lookup yields CDR1 LGHNA and CDR2 YSLEER. The CDR3 contains 14 residues. CDR3 in amino acids: CASPSYSGEDGYTF. As DNA, the CDR3 is TGCGCCAGCCCCTCCTATTCAGGGGAGGATGGCTACACCTTC.

The V gene is TRBV14, the J gene TRBJ2-7; TRBD2 aligns across 8 bases. This CDR3 has 20 residues. V shed 1 base, J shed 3 bases, and the junction held 20 bases outside the gene matches. Looked up from germline, CDR1 is SGHDN and CDR2 is FVKESK. In DNA form, the CDR3 reads TGTGCCAGCAGCCAAGCCTTGAAACTAGCGGAACACAACTCCGGCTACGAGCAGTACTTC. This gives the protein CASSQALKLAEHNSGYEQYF.

V gene TRBV28 combines with J gene TRBJ1-2; 9 bases match TRBD1. Germline CDR1 reads MDHEN; CDR2 reads SYDVKM. This CDR3 is built from 12 residues. V trimming: 6 bases; J trimming: 4 bases; junction bases outside the gene matches: 0. This chain's CDR3 is CASRTGGYGYTF. The CDR3 DNA reads as TGTGCCAGCAGGACAGGGGGCTATGGCTACACCTTC.

This clone occurred a few times. The chain employs TRBV2 and TRBJ2-7; TRBD1 aligns across 8 bases. The germline V gene encodes CDR1 SNHLY and CDR2 FYNNEI. The CDR3 length is 15 residues. Trimming removed 3 bases from V and 4 bases from J; junction bases left unmatched: 8. CDR3 residues: CASSDRTGMGYEQYF. In DNA form, the CDR3 reads TGTGCCAGCAGTGACCGGACAGGGATGGGTTACGAGCAGTACTTC.